The next 26 T cell receptor beta chains were all read from a single sample in a study of OX40 agonist ivuxolimab in advanced cancers. Data came from immunoSEQ multiplex PCR; TCRdb stores just in-frame clones and leaves some out. The sample records almost 85,000 clones, 89% being singletons. The sequences come from CD4+ or CD8+ T cells sorted from blood, collected in a trial of the OX40 agonist ivuxolimab. These TCRs come from an adult with an advanced solid tumor such as melanoma, head and neck, liver or kidney cancer.

The chain uses TRBV28 and TRBJ1-2, with 9 positions matching TRBD1. This CDR3 is built from 15 residues. Germline V lookup: CDR1 MDHEN, CDR2 SYDVKM. V trimming: 3 bases; J trimming: 7 bases; junction bases outside the gene matches: 9. The CDR3 sequence: CASSFVAQGAFGYTF. The CDR3, as DNA: TGTGCCAGCAGTTTCGTTGCACAGGGGGCCTTTGGCTACACCTTC.

This chain uses TRBV4-3 with TRBJ1-3, with D possibly TRBD1 on 5 matching bases. V was trimmed by 2 bases and J by 2 bases, leaving 16 bases between them. Germline CDR1 is LGHNA and CDR2 is YSLEER. This CDR3 region has 17 residues. The CDR3 reads CASSQRIRGTAGNTIYF. CDR3 DNA: TGCGCCAGCAGCCAAAGAATCCGAGGGACCGCTGGAAACACCATATATTTT.

The V and J genes are TRBV2 and TRBJ1-2; 7 positions agree with TRBD1. CDR1 and CDR2 from the germline V gene are SNHLY and FYNNEI. The CDR3 covers 15 residues. After removal of 7 bases from V and 0 bases from J, the junction contained 8 bases not matched to a gene. CDR3 nucleotide sequence: TGTGCCAGCAAAAGGGACAGTCCTCCTAACTATGGCTACACCTTC. It yields the protein CASKRDSPPNYGYTF.

This chain uses TRBV5-4 with TRBJ2-6, with D unresolved. The V end lost 4 bases, the J end lost 4 bases, and 6 bases lay between the germline ends. The CDR3 totals 13 residues. Germline assignment: CDR1 SGHNT and CDR2 YYREEE (reference sequence). CDR3 residues: CASSLRGANVLTF. CDR3 in DNA: TGTGCCAGCAGCCTTAGAGGGGCCAACGTCCTGACTTTC.

This chain uses TRBV5-1 with TRBJ1-2, with D unresolved. There are 14 residues in the CDR3. Trimming cost V 2 bases and J 12 bases, with 20 bases left between them. Germline V lookup: CDR1 SGHRS, CDR2 YFSETQ. The CDR3 coding sequence is TGCGCCAGCAGCTTAATACCGGCGGAACAACCGAACACCTTC. Translating it yields CASSLIPAEQPNTF. Full variable domain (rest looked up from reference TRBV5-1 and TRBJ1-2): KAGVTQTPRYLIKTRGQQVTLSCSPISGHRSVSWYQQTPGQGLQFLFEYFSETQRNKGNFPGRFSGRQFSNSRSEMNVSTLELGDSALYLCASSLIPAEQPNTFGSGTRLTVV.

The chain couples TRBV30 to TRBJ1-2, with D unresolved. Trimming took 0 bases from V and 6 from J, leaving 17 bases between them. Germline V lookup: CDR1 GTSNPN, CDR2 SVGIG (reference sequence). The CDR3 spans 15 residues. The CDR3 bases are TGTGCCTGGAGTGTACCCCCCGTGGTAGCGAATGGCTACACCTTC. This sequence encodes CAWSVPPVVANGYTF.

V usage is TRBV20-1 and J usage is TRBJ2-7, with D unresolved. This CDR3 contains 11 residues. Trimming removed 0 bases at V and 3 bases at J, with 3 bases between. Germline V gives CDR1 DFQATT, CDR2 SNEGSKA (reference sequence). The CDR3: CSAREDYEQYV. CDR3 sequence (DNA): TGCAGTGCTAGAGAGGACTACGAGCAGTACGTC.

This clone has more than one count but fewer than ten. The gene calls are TRBV14 and TRBJ1-3; no definite D call. This CDR3 contains 18 residues. The germline V gene encodes CDR1 SGHDN and CDR2 FVKESK. Trimming took off 4 bases at V and 3 bases at J, with 22 bases between the two ends. The CDR3 DNA is TGTGCCAGCAGCCCGTCCTTCTGGCAGGCAGTAGATGGAAACACCATATATTTT. This codes for CASSPSFWQAVDGNTIYF.

The V gene is TRBV7-8, the J gene TRBJ1-1; D is possibly TRBD1 (5 bases). From germline, CDR1 is SGHVS and CDR2 FQNEAQ. There are 16 residues in the CDR3. Trimming took off 0 bases at V and 1 base at J, with 12 bases between the two ends. CDR3 coding DNA: TGTGCCAGCAGCTTAGCGGGCAGGGCGGCGAACACTGAAGCTTTCTTT. Its translation: CASSLAGRAANTEAFF.

This clone was counted between two and nine times. J is TRBJ2-1 and V is TRBV28; D gene unclear. The CDR3 contains 17 residues. The germline V gene encodes CDR1 MDHEN and CDR2 SYDVKM. The V and J ends lost 2 bases and 4 bases respectively, with 18 bases between them. The CDR3 DNA follows: TGTGCCAGCAGTTTAACGTCCGGCGACCCCCGTTACAATGAGCAGTTCTTC. Translated, it gives CASSLTSGDPRYNEQFF.

This sequence joins TRBV6-1 and TRBJ2-2, with D uncertain. From germline, CDR1 is MNHNS and CDR2 SASEGT. CDR3 size: 11 residues. The V gene lost 5 bases and the J gene lost 9 bases, with 7 bases spanning the gap. For the CDR3, the DNA is TGTGCCAGCAGTACAGTGCGGGAGCTGTTTTTT. Its translation is CASSTVRELFF.

The chain recombines TRBV6-5 with TRBJ1-6; 8 nucleotides align to TRBD1. CDR1 MNHEY and CDR2 SVGAGI come from the germline V gene. V was pared by 6 bases and J by 9 bases, with 10 bases of the junction left unmatched. The CDR3 contains 15 residues. CDR3 in amino acids: CASRDTTQGASPLHF. DNA of the CDR3: TGTGCCAGCAGAGACACTACTCAGGGGGCTTCACCCCTCCACTTT.

The chain carries TRBV18 and TRBJ2-1; D is unclear. The V end lost 1 base, the J end lost 6 bases, and 10 bases lay between the germline ends. The germline gives CDR1 KGHSH, CDR2 LQKENI. The CDR3 consists of 14 residues. CDR3 residues: CASSPRQLFNEQFF. CDR3 DNA: TGTGCCAGCTCACCACGTCAACTATTCAATGAGCAGTTCTTC.

V is TRBV28 and J is TRBJ1-5; 7 positions match TRBD1. Germline assignment: CDR1 MDHEN and CDR2 SYDVKM. This CDR3 has 14 residues. V lost 8 bases to trimming and J lost 2 bases; unmatched junction nucleotides: 6. The DNA for the CDR3 is TGTGCCAGCTGGGAGGGGGCCGGCAATCAGCCCCAGCATTTT. Its protein is CASWEGAGNQPQHF. Combining the CDR3 with reference TRBV28 and TRBJ1-5 gives the whole variable domain DVKVTQSSRYLVKRTGEKVFLECVQDMDHENMFWYRQDPGLGLRLIYFSYDVKMKEKGDIPEGYSVSREKKERFSLILESASTNQTSMYLCASWEGAGNQPQHFGDGTRLSIL.

The chain recombines TRBV7-6 with TRBJ1-4, with D possibly matching TRBD1 (6 bases). Germline V gene sequence: CDR1 SGHVS, CDR2 FNYEAQ. The CDR3 length is 16 residues. V was clipped by 1 base and J by 5 bases, with 14 bases between them. The CDR3 sequence is CASSLDRRTGNEKLFF. CDR3 nucleotide sequence: TGTGCCAGCAGCTTAGATAGGCGTACAGGGAATGAAAAACTGTTTTTT.

This clone has a handful of counts. The V gene is TRBV15, the J gene TRBJ2-7; D gene ambiguous. The germline gives CDR1 LNHNV, CDR2 YYDKDF (reference sequence). The V gene lost 0 bases and the J gene lost 5 bases, with 8 bases spanning the gap. The CDR3 runs to 13 residues. CDR3 region: CATSREVANEQYF. CDR3 DNA sequence: TGTGCCACCAGCAGAGAAGTGGCAAACGAGCAGTACTTC.

The chain is built from TRBV5-6 and TRBJ2-7; no clear D gene. V lost 0 bases and J lost 5, with 12 bases in between. The V gene's germline CDR1 is SGHDT and CDR2 YYEEEE. This CDR3 comprises 14 residues. CDR3 sequence: CASSLVGLMDEQYF. The CDR3, as DNA: TGTGCCAGCAGCTTGGTCGGCCTGATGGACGAGCAGTACTTC.

V is TRBV11-3 and J is TRBJ2-3; 7 positions agree with TRBD2. Germline V lookup: CDR1 SGHNT, CDR2 YENEEA. Trimming at V came to 5 bases and at J to 2 bases, leaving 4 bases not matched to a gene. The CDR3 runs 14 residues. In DNA form, the CDR3 reads TGTGCCAGCAGCGGCGGGGGTGCCACAGATACGCAGTATTTT. This translates into CASSGGGATDTQYF.

This chain links TRBV5-1 with TRBJ1-5; 11 positions agree with TRBD1. Trimming cost V 3 bases and J 5 bases; bases outside gene matches: 1. The germline gives CDR1 SGHRS, CDR2 YFSETQ. The CDR3 runs 14 residues. The CDR3 region has the DNA TGCGCCAGCAGCTGGACAGGGGGCTATCAGCCCCAGCATTTT. As protein: CASSWTGGYQPQHF.

This chain connects TRBV6-1 to TRBJ2-7; D possibly corresponds to TRBD2 (5 bases). Per the germline V gene, CDR1 is MNHNS and CDR2 is SASEGT. Between the trimmed V and J ends, which lost 5 bases and 7 bases, there was a span of 15 bases. This CDR3 has 13 amino acids. The CDR3 reads CASSRGPLWEQYV. DNA for the CDR3: TGTGCCAGCAGTCGCGGGCCACTTTGGGAGCAGTACGTC.

The chain is built from TRBV5-4 and TRBJ2-4; 10 positions match TRBD1. Germline CDR1 and CDR2: SGHNT and YYREEE (reference sequence). After removal of 4 bases from V and 0 bases from J, the junction contained 4 bases not matched to a gene. This CDR3 spans 16 amino acids. The CDR3 region has the DNA TGTGCCAGCAGCGGAGGGACAGGGGAAGCCAAAAACATTCAGTACTTC. It yields the protein CASSGGTGEAKNIQYF.

The gene calls are TRBV5-4 and TRBJ1-2, with TRBD1 identical over 11 bases. The CDR3 has 16 amino acids. Trimming took 3 bases from V and 4 from J; bases not matched to a gene: 8. The germline V gene has CDR1 SGHNT and CDR2 YYREEE (reference sequence). The CDR3 sequence: CASSSRDRGDGYGYTF. In DNA, the CDR3 is TGTGCCAGCAGCTCCCGGGACAGGGGGGACGGCTATGGCTACACCTTC.

The rearrangement uses TRBV28 and TRBJ2-3; maybe TRBD2 (5 bases). The CDR3 runs 13 residues. With 4 bases removed from V and 2 bases from J, the gap between germline ends came to 7 bases. The germline CDR1 and CDR2 sequences are MDHEN and SYDVKM. The DNA for the CDR3 is TGTGCCAGCAGTTACGGGATCACAGATACGCAGTATTTT. It codes for CASSYGITDTQYF.

This clone was counted a single time. V is TRBV25-1 and J is TRBJ2-1, with 7 bases lining up with TRBD1. The length of the CDR3 is 15 residues. The germline V gene has CDR1 MGHDK and CDR2 SYGVNS. V trimming: 4 bases; J trimming: 3 bases; junction bases outside the gene matches: 6. CDR3: CASSGPGQNYNEQFF. CDR3 DNA: TGTGCCAGCAGTGGTCCGGGACAGAACTACAATGAGCAGTTCTTC.

V is TRBV5-6 and J is TRBJ2-3; D might be TRBD1 (6 bases). Trimming shortened V by 2 bases and J by 5 bases, and 21 bases separated the two germline ends. CDR1 and CDR2 from the germline V gene are SGHDT and YYEEEE. The CDR3 is 17 residues long. The CDR3 DNA follows: TGTGCCAGCAGCTTATGGGGGCCCGGCCCCGGCCTAGATACGCAGTATTTT. This sequence encodes CASSLWGPGPGLDTQYF.

The V and J genes are TRBV7-8 and TRBJ1-5, with D hard to call. V lost 2 bases and J lost 2, with 16 bases in between. CDR3 length: 17 amino acids. Germline assignment: CDR1 SGHVS and CDR2 FQNEAQ. The CDR3 sequence: CASSLNKARFGNQPQHF. The CDR3 DNA reads as TGTGCCAGCAGCTTAAACAAGGCCAGGTTTGGCAATCAGCCCCAGCATTTT. Filled out from reference TRBV7-8 and TRBJ1-5, the complete variable domain reads GAGVSQSPRYKVAKRGQDVALRCDPISGHVSLFWYQQALGQGPEFLTYFQNEAQLDKSGLPSDRFFAERPEGSVSTLKIQRTQQEDSAVYLCASSLNKARFGNQPQHFGDGTRLSIL.